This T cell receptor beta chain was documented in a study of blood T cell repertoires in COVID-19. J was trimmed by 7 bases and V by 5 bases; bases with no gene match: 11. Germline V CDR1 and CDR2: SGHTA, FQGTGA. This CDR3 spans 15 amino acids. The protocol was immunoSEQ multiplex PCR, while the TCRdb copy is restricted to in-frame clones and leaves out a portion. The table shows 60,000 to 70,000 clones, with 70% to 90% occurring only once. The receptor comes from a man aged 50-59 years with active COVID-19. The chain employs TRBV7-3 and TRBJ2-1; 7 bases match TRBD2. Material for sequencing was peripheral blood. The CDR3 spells CASSRSGRERNEQFF. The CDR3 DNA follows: TGTGCCAGCAGCCGTTCGGGGCGGGAGAGAAATGAGCAGTTCTTC.